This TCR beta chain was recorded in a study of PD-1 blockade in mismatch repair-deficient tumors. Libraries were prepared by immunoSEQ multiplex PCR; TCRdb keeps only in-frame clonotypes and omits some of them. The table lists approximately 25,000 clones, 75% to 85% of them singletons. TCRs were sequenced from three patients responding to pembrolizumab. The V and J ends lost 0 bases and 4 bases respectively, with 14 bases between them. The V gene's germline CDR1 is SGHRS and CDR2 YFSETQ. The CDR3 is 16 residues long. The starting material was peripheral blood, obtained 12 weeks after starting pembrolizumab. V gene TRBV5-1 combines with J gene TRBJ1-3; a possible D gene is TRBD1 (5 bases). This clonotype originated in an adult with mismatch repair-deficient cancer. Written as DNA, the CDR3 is TGCGCCAGCAGCTTGGCGGGACCCATTGGGGGAAACACCATATATTTT. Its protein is CASSLAGPIGGNTIYF.